This passage covers 21 T cell receptor beta chains from one sample sequenced in a study of neurological immune-mediated disorders. TCRdb independently ran MiXCR on the 5' RACE reads; one entry per CDR3 protein. The sample lists more than 95,000 distinct CDR3 sequences, 11% occurring once. Described time point: longitudinal time-point 3. The sample consisted of PBMCs. The receptor set was obtained from a female donor with HTLV-1-associated myelopathy (HAM/TSP).

This clonotype was counted many times. The V and J genes are TRBV5-1 and TRBJ2-7; D ambiguous. The CDR3 has 14 amino acids. The ends were cut back, 2 bases at V and 2 bases at J, with 11 bases in the middle. CDR1 and CDR2 from the germline V gene are SGHRS and YFSETQ. In DNA, the CDR3 is TGCGCCAGCAGCTTTCTAAAGGAGACCTACGAGCAGTACTTC. Translating gives CASSFLKETYEQYF.

This clonotype was observed at least ten times. The V gene is TRBV15, the J gene TRBJ2-6; D is uncertain. The germline V and J ends were trimmed by 0 bases and 1 base, with 16 bases remaining between them. The CDR3 has 19 residues. Germline loops: CDR1 LNHNV, CDR2 YYDKDF (reference sequence). CDR3 sequence (DNA): TGTGCCACCAGCAGAGAGAAGTGGGGATTCAAATCTGGGGCCAACGTCCTGACTTTC. Translated: CATSREKWGFKSGANVLTF.

This rearrangement joins TRBV2 to TRBJ2-2; 9 bases are a match to TRBD1. CDR3 length: 15 residues. Looked up from germline, CDR1 is SNHLY and CDR2 is FYNNEI. The J segment lost 5 bases and the V segment lost 6 bases, leaving 7 bases of the junction unmatched. CDR3 loop: CASRGRTGETGELFF. The CDR3 DNA is TGTGCCAGCAGGGGGCGGACAGGGGAGACCGGGGAGCTGTTTTTT.

Note on this clonotype: A read error is possible here, since a much larger clone lies one base away. The J gene is TRBJ2-7, the V gene TRBV10-3; D tentatively fits TRBD1 or TRBD2 (5 bases each). This CDR3 is built from 14 residues. Germline CDR1 reads ENHRY; CDR2 reads SYGVKD. Here the CDR3 reads CAISPRDVGYKQYF. The CDR3 DNA sequence: TGTGCCATCAGTCCCCGGGACGTGGGCTACAAGCAGTACTTC.

This clonotype was recorded many times. The chain has TRBV20-1 and TRBJ2-3; D is possibly TRBD2 (6 bases). Looked up from germline, CDR1 is DFQATT and CDR2 is SNEGSKA (reference sequence). V gave up 8 bases and J gave up 2 bases, with 17 bases separating them. CDR3 length: 14 residues. This CDR3 reads CSTFAGSLTDTQYF. CDR3 nucleotide sequence: TGCAGTACCTTCGCGGGGTCACTCACAGATACGCAGTATTTT.

This clonotype is medium-sized. V usage is TRBV20-1 and J usage is TRBJ2-1, with 12 bases fitting TRBD2. This CDR3 contains 15 residues. The ends lost 6 bases at V and 8 bases at J; junction bases unmatched: 11. Germline assignment: CDR1 DFQATT and CDR2 SNEGSKA (reference sequence). In DNA, the CDR3 is TGCAGTGCCGTCCCTAGCGGGGGGGCCCGGTATGAGCAGTTCTTC. Translating gives CSAVPSGGARYEQFF.

This clonotype was observed once. The chain recombines TRBV20-1 with TRBJ1-5; D is ambiguous. Germline V lookup: CDR1 DFQATT, CDR2 SNEGSKA (reference sequence). V lost 5 bases, J lost 6 bases, and 17 bases lay in between. The CDR3 loop spans 14 amino acids. The CDR3 is CSALAWIGSQPQHF. In DNA form, the CDR3 reads TGCAGTGCTCTCGCATGGATTGGGTCTCAGCCCCAGCATTTT.

As to this clonotype: Being one base from a much bigger clone, this may be a read error. The chain is built from TRBV19 and TRBJ1-2; no firm D call. The CDR3 consists of 12 residues. The V end lost 6 bases, the J end lost 9 bases, and 14 bases lay between the germline ends. The germline CDR1 and CDR2 sequences are LNHDA and SQIVND (reference sequence). CDR3 region: CASRTTVLRYTF. The CDR3 region has the DNA TGTGCCAGTAGAACCACAGTGCTTCGCTACACCTTC.

This clonotype was counted many times. The chain links TRBV7-8 to TRBJ2-1; 9 nucleotides align to TRBD1. Looked up from germline, CDR1 is SGHVS and CDR2 is FQNEAQ. The V segment lost 5 bases and the J segment 3 bases; nucleotides outside the gene matches: 5. The length of the CDR3 is 15 residues. CDR3 nucleotides: TGTGCCAGCAGCCCCCGACAGGGGGGCTACAATGAGCAGTTCTTC. It translates to CASSPRQGGYNEQFF.

This clonotype was observed a few times. The chain combines TRBV27 with TRBJ2-3; 9 nucleotides line up with TRBD2. Germline CDR1 reads MNHEY; CDR2 reads SMNVEV (reference sequence). V dropped 4 bases and J dropped 4; count of bases not matched to a gene: 3. There are 14 residues in the CDR3. For the CDR3, the DNA is TGTGCCAGCAGTTGGGCGGGGGGGGCAGATACGCAGTATTTT. Its protein is CASSWAGGADTQYF.

This clonotype was counted at least ten times. In DNA form, the CDR3 reads TGCGCCAGCAGCCACCGGGACAGGGAAACAGATACGCAGTATTTT. It encodes CASSHRDRETDTQYF. This sequence joins TRBV4-1 and TRBJ2-3, with TRBD1 matching 9 bases. Germline V gene lookup returns CDR1 MGHRA and CDR2 YSYEKL. The CDR3 is 15 amino acids. The ends lost 3 bases at V and 3 bases at J; junction bases unmatched: 4.

This clonotype was observed at least ten times. The CDR3 reads CASSGIRGNEQFF. CDR3 coding DNA: TGTGCCAGCAGTGGTATCAGGGGGAATGAGCAGTTCTTC. The chain has TRBV6-1 and TRBJ2-1; 7 nucleotides match TRBD1. The CDR3 length is 13 residues. Per the germline V gene, CDR1 is MNHNS and CDR2 is SASEGT. Trimming removed 4 bases from V and 7 bases from J; junction bases left unmatched: 4.

With respect to this clonotype: At one end the junction does not follow the germline gene, possibly because of a read error. The J gene is TRBJ2-5, the V gene TRBV29-1; D is uncertain. CDR3 length equals 12 residues. The germline V gene has CDR1 SQVTM and CDR2 ANQGSEA. CDR3 region: CSADTFKETQYF. The CDR3 nucleotides are TGCAGCGCCGATACATTCAAAGAGACCCAGTACTTT.

This clonotype was found many times. V is TRBV5-1 and J is TRBJ2-3; no clear D. CDR3 size: 15 residues. Germline loops: CDR1 SGHRS, CDR2 YFSETQ. V was clipped by 1 base and J by 3 bases, with 12 bases between them. CDR3 in DNA: TGCGCCAGCAGCTTGCTAGTAGCTTTTACAGATACGCAGTATTTT. Translating gives CASSLLVAFTDTQYF. Together with reference TRBV5-1 and TRBJ2-3, the CDR3 gives the full variable domain: KAGVTQTPRYLIKTRGQQVTLSCSPISGHRSVSWYQQTPGQGLQFLFEYFSETQRNKGNFPGRFSGRQFSNSRSEMNVSTLELGDSALYLCASSLLVAFTDTQYFGPGTRLTVL.

This clonotype was detected ten times or more. This chain joins TRBV20-1 and TRBJ2-7; 11 nucleotides agree with TRBD2. The germline V gene encodes CDR1 DFQATT and CDR2 SNEGSKA (reference sequence). The trim removed 3 bases at V and 7 bases at J, leaving 17 bases unmatched. The CDR3 covers 17 residues. The CDR3 sequence: CSASGSSGGIEMWEQYF. The CDR3 bases are TGCAGTGCTAGCGGATCTAGCGGGGGGATCGAGATGTGGGAGCAGTACTTC.

There are many counts of this clonotype. The CDR3 nucleotides read TGCGCCAGCAGCTTGAACCTACCACGCAATGAGCAGTTCTTC. It encodes CASSLNLPRNEQFF. The V and J genes are TRBV5-1 and TRBJ2-1; the D is unclear. The CDR3 extends over 14 amino acids. Trimming left V 1 base short and J 6 bases short, with 11 bases between. Looked up from germline, CDR1 is SGHRS and CDR2 is YFSETQ. The whole variable domain, filled in from reference TRBV5-1 and TRBJ2-1, reads KAGVTQTPRYLIKTRGQQVTLSCSPISGHRSVSWYQQTPGQGLQFLFEYFSETQRNKGNFPGRFSGRQFSNSRSEMNVSTLELGDSALYLCASSLNLPRNEQFFGPGTRLTVL.

This clonotype was recorded at least ten times. The chain joins TRBV5-1 to TRBJ1-1, with 8 bases that match TRBD1. This CDR3 is built from 12 residues. V was pared by 3 bases and J by 6 bases, with 1 base of the junction left unmatched. Per the germline V gene, CDR1 is SGHRS and CDR2 is YFSETQ. CDR3 sequence reads: CASSSTGAEAFF. The CDR3 coding sequence is TGCGCCAGCAGCTCGACAGGGGCTGAAGCTTTCTTT.

This clonotype showed up many times. The chain employs TRBV5-1 and TRBJ2-7, with 10 bases that match TRBD1. The V gene's germline CDR1 is SGHRS and CDR2 YFSETQ. The CDR3 runs to 14 residues. The V gene end was trimmed by 3 bases and the J gene end by 4 bases; junction bases not matched to a gene: 4. CDR3 sequence (DNA): TGCGCCAGCAGCTCGGGACAGGGGCAGTACGAGCAGTACTTC. This gives the protein CASSSGQGQYEQYF.

For this clonotype: A much larger clone differs from this one at a single base, so this may be a read error. The rearrangement joins TRBV20-1 to TRBJ2-7; 9 nucleotides match TRBD1. After removal of 4 bases from V and 2 bases from J, the junction contained 9 bases not matched to a gene. The germline CDR1 and CDR2 sequences are DFQATT and SNEGSKA (reference sequence). The CDR3 consists of 15 residues. As DNA, the CDR3 is TGCAGTGCTATCCCGGGGACAGGGTTTCCCTACGAGCAGTACTTC. The encoded protein is CSAIPGTGFPYEQYF.

This clonotype was counted at least ten times. The chain recombines TRBV29-1 with TRBJ1-3, with D unresolved. The germline V and J ends were trimmed by 8 bases and 2 bases, with 13 bases remaining between them. Germline CDR1 SQVTM, CDR2 ANQGSEA. This CDR3 region has 13 residues. In DNA, the CDR3 is TGCAGCATGAGTGTTGGGGCTGGAAACACCATATATTTT. This translates into CSMSVGAGNTIYF.

This clonotype has ten or more counts. This chain links TRBV5-1 with TRBJ2-2; D unresolved. The germline V and J ends were trimmed by 0 bases and 7 bases, with 16 bases remaining between them. CDR3 size: 16 residues. CDR1 and CDR2 (germline): SGHRS, YFSETQ. CDR3: CASSLVRVSRGGELFF. The CDR3 region has the DNA TGCGCCAGCAGCTTGGTCCGTGTCTCGAGAGGCGGGGAGCTGTTTTTT.